What follows is one TCR beta chain and its context. This clone was found once. The antigen this receptor binds is unknown. Base quality data are lacking; no much larger clone is found one base away. For CDR1 and CDR2, the germline V gene lists SGHTA and FQGNSA. V was cut back by 5 bases and J by 1 base, leaving a gap of 14 bases between them. There are 15 amino acids in the CDR3, from cysteine to phenylalanine inclusive. The sequence is cut down to CDR3 DNA, 45 bases in frame from base 1. Whole blood was collected in K2EDTA tubes by collaborating institutions according to the institutions' own protocols. For TCRbeta analysis, collaborator samples were shipped as frozen whole blood, as isolated PBMCs, or as DNA extracted from either sample type. The sample originates from a study of blood T cell repertoires in COVID-19 (dated by TCRdb to 2020 to 2022). Notes on the research overall: Collaborator samples came from the United States, Italy and Spain and covered acute and convalescent phases of COVID-19. The prospective study material was composed of cDNA or gDNA derived from T cells, B-cell-depleted T cells, or PBMCs. The dataset comprised deeply sampled blood TCRbeta repertoires from subjects exposed to, actively infected with, or recovered from COVID-19. The repertoires were made available in a free public database intended to serve as a resource for research on the immune response to SARS-CoV-2. The samples were drawn from two sources: the first 160 participants of the ongoing ImmuneRACE study, and 1,200 or so subjects contributed by 6 global collaborators. The sample metadata nearly always contained a de-identified subject ID, COVID-19 status, age in years and sex. HLA class I and class II types, where available, came from metadata supplied by the sample provider rather than from assay-based typing. Study-level results and caveats: Clinical and demographic metadata were provided uncurated, with the amount varying by source and participant.

TCRbeta CDR3 regions were amplified from genomic DNA using the immunoSEQ Assay, a bias-controlled multiplex PCR. Processing in the source paper ran as follows. The number of nucleated cells in each sample was estimated by amplification of reference gene primers within the assay. Sequence reads were collapsed and filtered to measure the absolute abundance of every unique TCRbeta CDR3 rearrangement. For each sample, productive Simpson clonality was calculated as the square root of Simpson's diversity index across productive rearrangements. Not all clones reach the TCRdb copy of this immuneACCESS table, which keeps in-frame sequences only. Checked studies attribute under half of the gap to unresolved V genes and leave the rest unexplained. D and trimming were read from the DNA, whereas the V and J calls and clone size are those reported in that table. The sample table contains 200,000 to 250,000 clones; only one count was recorded for roughly 80% of them. The top ten hold 3.4% of the sample.

The sequence derives from a woman between 18 and 30 years old with acute or convalescent COVID-19. Material: peripheral blood. The rearranged chain carries TRBV7-2 and TRBJ1-1; confidence is insufficient to name the D gene. The CDR3 reads as follows: CASSLTVTTNTEAFF. The DNA is TGTGCCAGCAGCCTAACGGTGACAACGAACACTGAAGCTTTCTTT.